The subject of this entry is one TCR beta chain. The target antigen is unknown. Assay used: immunoSEQ multiplex PCR; TCRdb lists only in-frame clones, some missing. The sample contains fewer than 150,000 clones, about 89% of which appear only once. This sample was taken from a study of T cell responses to AZD1222 COVID-19 vaccine. The length of the CDR3 is 15 residues. The trim removed 4 bases at V and 3 bases at J, leaving 1 base unmatched. The germline V gene encodes CDR1 MNHEY and CDR2 SVGEGT. Findings of the study overall: Unmutated variant regions reportedly attract nearly half of all spike-specific TCRs. Seropositive at baseline were only 5 or 6 AZD1222 recipients.

Sequencing was performed on peripheral blood, taken 28 days after the second AZD1222 dose. The TCR originated in an adult who received the AZD1222 COVID-19 vaccine. The rearrangement joins TRBV6-2 or TRBV6-3 to TRBJ2-2, with TRBD1 matching 11 bases. CDR3 bases: TGTGCCAGCAGTTCGGGACAGGGGGACACCGGGGAGCTGTTTTTT. Its translation: CASSSGQGDTGELFF.